The clone carrying this T cell receptor (beta chain) was picked up many times. Its antigen is not known. The data derive from a study of tumor-infiltrating lymphocytes in primary liver carcinoma. Study summary: Those sampled were patients whose primary liver carcinoma was treated by surgical resection. General study findings and limits: Tumors significantly exceeded blood in top-250-clone fraction (p = 0.039). Being bulk and unsorted, samples allowed no CD4+ and CD8+ repertoire comparison. Lower overlap was observed for tumor-adjacent and tumor-blood pairs relative to tumor region pairs.

The CDR3 spans 13 residues. Trimming removed 0 bases from V and 9 bases from J, with 9 bases in between. CDR1 and CDR2 from the germline V gene are LGHNA and YSLEER. They got blood RNA out of unsorted whole blood and also pulled out germline DNA. Production of TCR beta cDNA used about 500 ng total RNA together with a constant-region primer. Slightly modified ARM-PCR, run as three nested multiplex PCR rounds, produced the TCR beta libraries. The first two PCR rounds used TRBV1-TRBV30 primers with a Cbeta primer, about 9 cycles each. TCRdb re-called the multiplex PCR reads through MiXCR, storing one row per CDR3 protein. This table holds around 330,000 distinct CDR3 sequences, approximately 58% found once.

The sequence came from a woman under 40 with primary liver carcinoma and hepatitis B virus infection. This rearrangement joins TRBV4-3 to TRBJ2-1, with D hard to call. Source material: peripheral blood. CDR3 DNA sequence: TGCGCCAGCAGCCAAGAAGCAGAAGGTGAGCAGTTCTTC. Amino acids: CASSQEAEGEQFF.